This T cell receptor (beta chain) derives from a study of blood T cell repertoires in COVID-19. Study information: T cells, B-cell-depleted T cells, or PBMCs provided the cDNA or gDNA that served as material.

Study processing details: Researchers report that nucleated cell counts were estimated from reference gene primer amplification. Using immunoSEQ multiplex PCR, the repertoire was profiled, and TCRdb retains in-frame clones only, with some absent. V, J and clone size reflect that table, while D and trimming were determined from the DNA. The table records about 360,000 clones, 88% of them present only once. CDR3 size: 13 residues. The J segment lost 4 bases and the V segment lost 5 bases, leaving 2 bases of the junction unmatched. The participants were between about 18 and 90 years old and came from roughly 25 US areas.

The chain employs TRBV12-3 or TRBV12-4 and TRBJ1-2; 9 bases match TRBD1. Sequencing used PBMCs or T cells enriched from blood (not recorded which). The origin of this receptor is a woman in her forties with acute COVID-19. CDR3 DNA: TGTGCCAGCAGTAACAGGGGGCCCTATGGCTACACCTTC. It encodes CASSNRGPYGYTF.